The 28 T cell receptor beta chains listed next were all sequenced from one sample in a study of control samples from healthy donors and cancer patients. The assay was immunoSEQ multiplex PCR, and TCRdb's table has in-frame clones only and misses some. The sample contains over 80,000 clones, around 91% of which appear only once. The sequenced material came from blood. Receptor source: a man aged 30 to 45 in good health.

V gene TRBV5-6 combines with J gene TRBJ1-4; no clear D. With 0 bases removed from V and 8 bases from J, the gap between germline ends came to 14 bases. Per the germline V gene, CDR1 is SGHDT and CDR2 is YYEEEE. The CDR3 spans 15 residues. CDR3 DNA: TGTGCCAGCAGCTTGGACGGGCGCCCCGGAGAAAAACTGTTTTTT. Protein sequence: CASSLDGRPGEKLFF.

The rearrangement uses TRBV19 and TRBJ2-1; 8 bases match TRBD2. Germline CDR1 LNHDA, CDR2 SQIVND (reference sequence). The V and J ends lost 5 bases and 3 bases, in that order; junction bases with no gene match: 6. The CDR3 runs 15 residues. The CDR3 DNA reads as TGTGCCAGTAGTCTTAGCGGGACTTTCTACAATGAGCAGTTCTTC. The encoded protein is CASSLSGTFYNEQFF.

The chain combines TRBV27 with TRBJ1-1; possible D gene TRBD1, 5 bases. With 6 bases removed from V and 3 bases from J, the gap between germline ends came to 20 bases. The CDR3 runs to 16 residues. CDR1 is MNHEY, CDR2 SMNVEV, per germline (reference sequence). The CDR3: CASSLRLGGRYTEAFF. For the CDR3, the DNA is TGTGCCAGCAGCCTAAGGCTGGGGGGGAGGTACACTGAAGCTTTCTTT.

This chain joins TRBV19 and TRBJ2-1; TRBD2 is a possible D gene (6 bases). CDR1 LNHDA and CDR2 SQIVND come from the germline V gene (reference sequence). This CDR3 is built from 15 residues. V lost 2 bases to trimming and J lost 3 bases, with 11 bases between them. The CDR3 nucleotides read TGTGCCAGTAGTATATGGGGGGACCTCTACAATGAGCAGTTCTTC. This encodes CASSIWGDLYNEQFF.

Here the CDR3 DNA reads TGCGCCAGCAGCTTGGGGGGACAGGCAAGTTCACCCCTCCACTTT. Translating it yields CASSLGGQASSPLHF. The chain employs TRBV5-1 and TRBJ1-6, with 8 bases identical to TRBD1. Trimming removed 0 bases from V and 9 bases from J; junction bases left unmatched: 5. The CDR3 runs 15 residues. Per the germline V gene, CDR1 is SGHRS and CDR2 is YFSETQ.

The J gene is TRBJ2-4, the V gene TRBV7-2, with TRBD1 identical over 8 bases. CDR3 length: 17 residues. V lost 3 bases and J lost 3; bases outside the gene matches: 10. Per the germline V gene, CDR1 is SGHTA and CDR2 is FQGNSA. For the CDR3, the DNA is TGTGCCAGCAGCTTCGAGACAGGGGTTAACGGCAAAAACATTCAGTACTTC. As protein: CASSFETGVNGKNIQYF.

The V gene is TRBV9, the J gene TRBJ1-2; 7 bases are shared with TRBD1. The V segment lost 3 bases and the J segment 0 bases; nucleotides outside the gene matches: 5. From germline, CDR1 is SGDLS and CDR2 YYNGEE. The CDR3 consists of 15 residues. CDR3 in amino acids: CASSGTGTANYGYTF. In DNA form, the CDR3 reads TGTGCCAGCAGCGGGACCGGGACAGCTAACTATGGCTACACCTTC.

The chain has TRBV28 and TRBJ1-2; D gene uncertain. The germline V gene has CDR1 MDHEN and CDR2 SYDVKM. The CDR3 totals 13 residues. The V end lost 6 bases, the J end lost 4 bases, and 12 bases lay between the germline ends. The DNA for the CDR3 is TGTGCCAGCAGAGAGGACCGTATCTATGGCTACACCTTC. Protein product: CASREDRIYGYTF.

This sequence joins TRBV18 and TRBJ2-7; D possibly corresponds to TRBD1 (7 bases). The CDR3 length is 16 residues. V lost 4 bases and J lost 5, with 21 bases in between. Germline V CDR1 and CDR2: KGHSH, LQKENI. The CDR3 loop reads CASSRARVEGADEQYF. In DNA, the CDR3 is TGTGCCAGCTCACGGGCCCGGGTGGAGGGGGCCGACGAGCAGTACTTC.

This clone was seen just once. The rearrangement links TRBV4-1 to TRBJ2-7; D might be TRBD1 (6 bases). The germline V gene encodes CDR1 MGHRA and CDR2 YSYEKL. There are 16 residues in the CDR3. Between the trimmed V and J ends, which lost 0 bases and 3 bases, there was a span of 15 bases. The CDR3 sequence: CASSQDVTGHIYEQYF. CDR3 nucleotides: TGCGCCAGCAGCCAAGATGTAACGGGACATATCTACGAGCAGTACTTC.

The gene calls are TRBV9 and TRBJ2-1, with TRBD1 matching over 7 bases. The CDR3 spans 17 residues. CDR1 SGDLS and CDR2 YYNGEE come from the germline V gene. V dropped 0 bases and J dropped 0; count of bases not matched to a gene: 6. The CDR3 sequence is CASSVALGQFSYNEQFF. The DNA of the CDR3 is TGTGCCAGCAGCGTAGCGCTGGGACAGTTCTCCTACAATGAGCAGTTCTTC.

J is TRBJ1-2 and V is TRBV19; D is ambiguous. There are 13 residues in the CDR3. The germline CDR1 and CDR2 sequences are LNHDA and SQIVND (reference sequence). Trimming removed 3 bases at V and 5 bases at J, with 10 bases between. The CDR3 reads CASSIQLRYGYTF. In DNA form, the CDR3 reads TGTGCCAGTAGTATCCAGCTACGATATGGCTACACCTTC.

This clone was seen a handful of times. The rearrangement joins TRBV7-2 to TRBJ1-2, with TRBD1 matching over 10 bases. The V segment lost 3 bases and the J segment 5 bases; nucleotides outside the gene matches: 3. Germline values: CDR1 SGHTA, CDR2 FQGNSA. The CDR3 contains 14 residues. In DNA form, the CDR3 reads TGTGCCAGCAGCTTGACAGGGGGCGCTTATGGCTACACCTTC. Residues: CASSLTGGAYGYTF.

This rearrangement joins TRBV5-1 to TRBJ2-2; a weak D match, TRBD2 (5 bases). Trimming removed 0 bases at V and 0 bases at J, with 9 bases between. CDR3 length equals 16 residues. Germline CDR1 and CDR2: SGHRS and YFSETQ. The CDR3 coding sequence is TGCGCCAGCAGCTTGGTCGCACTAGCGAACACCGGGGAGCTGTTTTTT. This sequence encodes CASSLVALANTGELFF.

V and J are TRBV19 and TRBJ2-1; possibly TRBD1 or TRBD2 for D (5 bases each). The CDR3 totals 17 residues. Trimming removed 4 bases from V and 1 base from J, with 17 bases in between. Germline assignment: CDR1 LNHDA and CDR2 SQIVND (reference sequence). The CDR3 DNA follows: TGTGCCAGTAGTAAATCCTCCACGTGGGGGTCCTACAATGAGCAGTTCTTC. It is translated as CASSKSSTWGSYNEQFF.

The CDR3 spells CASLPRTSGETQYF. The CDR3 DNA reads as TGTGCCAGCCTCCCCAGGACTAGTGGTGAGACCCAGTACTTC. The chain couples TRBV7-9 to TRBJ2-5; 7 bases are a match to TRBD2. Per germline, CDR1 SEHNR and CDR2 FQNEAQ (reference sequence). This CDR3 has 14 residues. V was pared by 8 bases and J by 5 bases, with 11 bases of the junction left unmatched.

The chain uses TRBV10-3 and TRBJ1-1; TRBD1 is a possible D gene (6 bases). The CDR3 extends over 14 amino acids. Germline V gives CDR1 ENHRY, CDR2 SYGVKD. V was pared by 1 base and J by 1 base, with 7 bases between. The chain's CDR3 is CAISELQGNTEAFF. Written as DNA, the CDR3 is TGTGCCATCAGTGAGTTACAGGGGAACACTGAAGCTTTCTTT.

V is TRBV5-8 and J is TRBJ1-5, with D perhaps TRBD1 (6 bases). This CDR3 comprises 17 residues. In germline, CDR1 is SGHTS, CDR2 YDEGEE. V lost 4 bases and J lost 3, with 20 bases in between. The CDR3 sequence is CASSRIWTASFNQPQHF. The CDR3 DNA sequence: TGTGCCAGCAGCCGAATATGGACAGCCAGCTTCAATCAGCCCCAGCATTTT. Variable domain in full (rest from reference TRBV5-8 and TRBJ1-5): EAGVTQSPTHLIKTRGQQATLRCSPISGHTSVYWYQQALGLGLQFLLWYDEGEERNRGNFPPRFSGRQFPNYSSELNVNALELEDSALYLCASSRIWTASFNQPQHFGDGTRLSIL.

J is TRBJ1-5 and V is TRBV12-3 or TRBV12-4; D remains ambiguous. The length of the CDR3 is 12 residues. Trimming stripped 5 bases from V and 4 bases from J, with 6 bases between. The CDR3 region has the DNA TGTGCCAGCAGTCTCATTAATCAGCCCCAGCATTTT. It yields the protein CASSLINQPQHF.

The rearrangement joins TRBV24-1 to TRBJ1-1; no firm D call. Germline CDR1 is KGHDR and CDR2 is SFDVKD. Trimming cost V 6 bases and J 4 bases, with 17 bases left between them. The CDR3 length is 15 residues. CDR3 coding DNA: TGTGCCACCAGTCCTATGGGTCCCCGCGGCACTGAAGCTTTCTTT. It specifies CATSPMGPRGTEAFF.

CDR3 nucleotide sequence: TGTGCCTGGAGTGTTCCGGGACAGCGACCCTCTGGAAACACCATATATTTT. Its translation: CAWSVPGQRPSGNTIYF. The chain carries TRBV30 and TRBJ1-3, with 7 bases that match TRBD1. The germline gives CDR1 GTSNPN, CDR2 SVGIG (reference sequence). The J segment lost 0 bases and the V segment lost 0 bases, leaving 8 bases of the junction unmatched. This CDR3 region has 17 residues.

The rearrangement links TRBV20-1 to TRBJ1-2; D gene unclear. Germline values: CDR1 DFQATT, CDR2 SNEGSKA (reference sequence). The V end was cut by 3 bases, the J end by 4 bases, with 15 bases between. The CDR3 consists of 14 residues. DNA for the CDR3: TGCAGTGCTAGTCCCCCCGGGCGCAGCTATGGCTACACCTTC. Amino acid sequence: CSASPPGRSYGYTF.

The chain recombines TRBV30 with TRBJ1-6; D may be TRBD1 (5 bases). CDR3 size: 14 residues. The germline V and J ends were trimmed by 2 bases and 12 bases, with 17 bases remaining between them. CDR1 is GTSNPN, CDR2 SVGIG, per germline (reference sequence). CDR3 in amino acids: CAWSPPGGRGPLHF. In DNA form, the CDR3 reads TGTGCCTGGAGTCCCCCCGGGGGACGGGGACCCCTCCACTTT.

V and J are TRBV27 and TRBJ2-5; 9 bases agree with TRBD1. J gave up 5 bases and V 6 bases, and 4 bases lay outside the gene matches. This CDR3 region has 13 residues. The germline CDR1 and CDR2 sequences are MNHEY and SMNVEV (reference sequence). CDR3 residues: CASRGQGQETQYF. The DNA of the CDR3 is TGTGCCAGCAGGGGACAGGGTCAGGAGACCCAGTACTTC.

This chain links TRBV19 with TRBJ1-6; the match to TRBD1 covers 7 bases. The CDR3 runs 15 residues. The V gene's germline CDR1 is LNHDA and CDR2 SQIVND (reference sequence). With V trimmed by 2 bases and J by 10 bases, 8 bases remained unmatched. The CDR3 is CASSISPQGESPLHF. The CDR3 nucleotides are TGTGCCAGTAGTATATCCCCGCAGGGGGAATCACCCCTCCACTTT.

V gene TRBV4-2 combines with J gene TRBJ2-7; unclear D gene. Trimming shortened V by 11 bases and J by 4 bases, and 18 bases separated the two germline ends. This CDR3 has 13 residues. In germline, CDR1 is LGHNA, CDR2 YNFKEQ. The CDR3 reads CAVDKRIGYEQYF. DNA for the CDR3: TGTGCCGTAGACAAAAGGATAGGGTACGAGCAGTACTTC.

V and J are TRBV6-5 and TRBJ1-5; 7 bases agree with TRBD1. The CDR3 contains 13 residues. V lost 6 bases to trimming and J lost 7 bases; unmatched junction nucleotides: 6. The germline V gene has CDR1 MNHEY and CDR2 SVGAGI. CDR3 protein: CASRRQGGQPQHF. Written as DNA, the CDR3 is TGTGCCAGCAGACGACAGGGCGGCCAGCCCCAGCATTTT.

The chain combines TRBV2 with TRBJ1-6, with a possible D match to TRBD1 (6 bases). V was cut by 7 bases and J by 7 bases, with 17 bases left in between. Germline assignment: CDR1 SNHLY and CDR2 FYNNEI. This CDR3 has 15 residues. The CDR3 nucleotides read TGTGCCAGCATTCTTAAACAGGGCCTGAATTCACCCCTCCACTTT. Protein sequence: CASILKQGLNSPLHF. Full variable domain (rest looked up from reference TRBV2 and TRBJ1-6): EPEVTQTPSHQVTQMGQEVILRCVPISNHLYFYWYRQILGQKVEFLVSFYNNEISEKSEIFDDQFSVERPDGSNFTLKIRSTKLEDSAMYFCASILKQGLNSPLHFGNGTRLTVT.